The rows below give T cell receptor beta chains drawn from one sample of a study of blood T cell repertoires in COVID-19. TCRdb's table, derived via immunoSEQ multiplex PCR, lists solely in-frame clones and lacks some. This table has 150,000 to 200,000 clones, around 86% appearing once. The sample comprised peripheral blood. These receptors originate from a man between 50 and 59 years old with active or convalescent COVID-19. The CDR3 runs from the conserved cysteine through the conserved F or W.

V: TRBV24-1
J: TRBJ2-5
CDR3: CATSDSRTVQETQYF

V: TRBV2
J: TRBJ1-4
CDR3: CASSQNPRVSNEKLFF

V: TRBV4-1
J: TRBJ1-1
CDR3: CASSQSPGNTEAFF

V: TRBV6-1
J: TRBJ2-1
CDR3: CASSEEGQGYYNEQFF

V: TRBV6-5
J: TRBJ1-4
CDR3: CASRDRQGLNEKLFF

V: TRBV30
J: TRBJ1-5
CDR3: CAWSLPGLINQPQHF

V: TRBV6-1
J: TRBJ1-2
CDR3: CASSDRALVYGYTF

V: TRBV7-2
J: TRBJ2-5
CDR3: CASSPWGVQETQYF

V: TRBV11-2
J: TRBJ1-4
CDR3: CASSGGQGNQKLFF

V: TRBV7-9
J: TRBJ2-1
CDR3: CASSFRDQSNEQFF

V: TRBV10-1
J: TRBJ2-2
CDR3: CASSTAGTSVNVELFF

V: TRBV9
J: TRBJ1-5
CDR3: CASSEQGNDQPQHF

V: TRBV5-1
J: TRBJ2-5
CDR3: CASSSTVRETQYF

V: TRBV5-4
J: TRBJ1-6
CDR3: CASSLDGTAYSPLHF

V: TRBV18
J: TRBJ2-2
CDR3: CASSPRGLGELFF

V: TRBV30
J: TRBJ2-7
CDR3: CAWSVASADEQYF

V: TRBV6-5
J: TRBJ1-4
CDR3: CASSLGQLNEKLFF

V: TRBV5-1
J: TRBJ1-2
CDR3: CASSRDRGGYTF

V: TRBV20-1
J: TRBJ1-1
CDR3: CSASWRGANTEAFF

V: TRBV14
J: TRBJ1-6
CDR3: CASSPGTANSPLHF

V: TRBV10-3
J: TRBJ1-5
CDR3: CATTGTGIGNQPQHF

V: TRBV6-5
J: TRBJ2-7
CDR3: CASSPSQGGHEQYF

V: TRBV5-1
J: TRBJ2-5
CDR3: CASSLTGGQGARGETQYF

V: TRBV5-6
J: TRBJ1-5
CDR3: CASSRRGGRMGNQPQHF

V: TRBV20-1
J: TRBJ1-1
CDR3: CSARGGSEAFF

V: TRBV29-1
J: TRBJ1-3
CDR3: CSVEDASDRLGGNTIYF

V: TRBV24-1
J: TRBJ2-1
CDR3: CATSDSSGIYNEQFF

V: TRBV19
J: TRBJ1-5
CDR3: CASSTWGLRQPQHF

V: TRBV19
J: TRBJ1-2
CDR3: CASSPTPRTGANYGYTF

V: TRBV30
J: TRBJ1-2
CDR3: CAWSTVVAGYTF

V: TRBV5-1
J: TRBJ2-7
CDR3: CASSGWGPDEQYF